This TCR beta chain was captured in a study of blood T cells in healthy people across ages (dated by TCRdb to the mid-2010s). About the study as a whole: In model experiments, roughly one uniquely barcoded TCR beta cDNA molecule per two T cells was captured by template switching. Using deep sequencing normalized with unique cDNA molecular identifiers, the study measured how TCR beta repertoire diversity changes with age. Donors were grouped into four age groups: young (average approximately 15 years), middle-aged (about 40), aged (around 56) and long-lived (approximately 81). To avoid experimental bias, donors of different ages were spread randomly across the sequencing lanes. Using the same blood draw, the study looked at two additional independent replicas of 1 million unique cDNA reads for two donors, one aged 18 to 29 and the other aged 80 or older. General conclusions and limits of the study: Total diversity estimates from one million sequenced T cells were considered lower bounds and underestimates. The percentage of naive T cells measured by flow cytometry correlated strongly with observed TCR beta diversity. Compared with the aged group, more naive CD4+ T cells, fewer expanded clones and increased TCR diversity were shown by the long-lived group, suggesting age selection. Conclusive comparison of naive and antigen-experienced compartments was prevented by the profiling of bulk unsorted PBMCs. Donor CMV infection status was unknown, potentially confounding age-related changes in expanded clonotypes. Observed TCR beta diversity per million T cells fell roughly linearly with age, and a significant reduction was already apparent by age roughly 40.

Relative to germline, V is 1 base shorter and J is 6 bases shorter, with 6 bases between their ends. The CDR3 spans 12 residues, from the cysteine through the phenylalanine. Here the CDR3 DNA is all that survives: 36 bases in frame from base 1. CDR1 and CDR2 (SEHNR, FQNEAQ) derive from the germline V gene (reference sequence). The method was 5' RACE. Sequenced on an Illumina HiSeq 2500. The second PCR ran for roughly 6 to 11 cycles and used a J-beta primer mix along with a sample-barcoded 5' primer. A template-switch 5' adaptor carrying 12 random nucleotides introduced a unique molecular identifier onto each TCR beta cDNA molecule. At least 3 million CDR3-containing paired-end reads were obtained from each sample. All of the RNA was converted into first-strand cDNA using the Mint cDNA synthesis kit, with a TRBC-specific oligonucleotide serving as the primer. All cDNA was treated with uracil-DNA glycosylase and then went through a first 18-cycle PCR with the universal primers M1SS and BC2_uni_R. The original methods were these. For normalization, 1 million high-quality reads, each with a distinct molecular identifier, were randomly selected from each sample. Instead of being binned into consensus sequences, reads that shared molecular identifiers were thrown out. MiTCR, with a Q25 quality threshold and the strictest error-elimination algorithm, was used for CDR3 identification, clonotype clustering and error correction. A nonparametric unseen species model with Euler transformation was used to estimate a lower bound on total TCR beta diversity. TCRdb cleaned the public reads at Q25 with fastp, built clones with MiXCR and kept in-frame beta chains. Entries are consolidated by CDR3 protein sequence, retaining the most common genes and DNA. TCRdb's processing, not the study's, gives the V and J calls here. For this sample the table gives a few hundred thousand distinct CDR3 sequences, of which roughly half were detected only once. 50% to 65% of the sample rests with the top ten.

The 39 donors, aged 6 to 90 years, were systemically healthy Caucasian individuals from Russia. Ten milliliters of peripheral blood were drawn from each donor into EDTA-treated Vacutainer tubes. Ficoll-Paque density-gradient centrifugation was used to isolate PBMCs, with at least 6 million obtained per sample. Total RNA was extracted from PBMCs with Trizol reagent, with at least 6 micrograms obtained per sample. The percentages of naive CD45RAhigh/CD27high T cells were determined by flow cytometry on a PBMC aliquot from every donor. Details on this clonotype: Its antigen target is currently unknown. Per-base quality was not reported, and no clone a single base away is much larger than it.

Recombination linked TRBV7-9 to TRBJ1-1; a confident D gene designation cannot be given. The sample taken for sequencing was blood. This sequence was found in a man between 60 and 70 years old in good health. The DNA sequence follows: TGTGCCAGCAGCTTAGTTAACGCTGAAGCTTTCTTT. Protein translation: CASSLVNAEAFF.